The clone carrying this TCR beta chain was seen repeatedly, ten times or more. The target antigen is unknown. Original methodology: A papillary thyroid cancer distant-metastasis classifier was built from CDR3 differences across clinicopathological groups. TCRdb reprocessed the PCR reads via MiXCR. For this entry, the V and J calls and clone size follow TCRdb and not the study's own pipeline. The sample has 45,000 or so clones; less than 5% are singletons. These data are taken from a study of metastatic and nonmetastatic thyroid tumors. Study context: Both malignant and benign thyroid patients supplied peripheral blood and tumor or nodule tissue samples, across which the repertoires of these patients were then compared.

Thyroid surgery was preceded by no treatment in any patient. Study-wide points: The study reportedly found significantly higher TCR beta diversity in malignant thyroid tumors than benign nodules, in blood and tumor.

Germline lookup yields CDR1 KGHDR and CDR2 SFDVKD. The CDR3 loop spans 14 amino acids. The V gene lost 3 bases and the J gene lost 0 bases, with 4 bases spanning the gap. The receptor comes from a female donor with papillary thyroid cancer or a benign thyroid nodule (not recorded which). Some clones in this sample may be carry-over from other donors' samples. Sample: blood. The chain recombines TRBV24-1 with TRBJ2-2; D ambiguous. The CDR3, as DNA: TGTGCCACCAGTGATGAACCGAACACCGGGGAGCTGTTTTTT. It is translated as CATSDEPNTGELFF.